Included here is one T cell receptor (beta chain) sequence, with context. Its antigen remains unidentified. The data derive from a study of T cell responses to AZD1222 COVID-19 vaccine. General study points: Nearly half of spike-specific TCRs reportedly target variant regions that are unmutated in the B.1.351 and B.1.1.7 variants. The number of AZD1222 recipients seropositive at baseline was only 6 or 7. The donor cohort was predominantly white British with a female majority, and clonal diversity may have been underestimated.

Generated by immunoSEQ multiplex PCR, the TCRdb table keeps only in-frame clones and is missing some. The sample records approximately 180,000 clones, roughly 91% being singletons. Sequenced here: peripheral blood, sampled on day 0 of AZD1222 vaccination. The TCR was taken from an adult in good health.

CDR3 coding DNA: TGTGCCAGCAGCTTCCCGCCGGGACAGATCTTCTATGGCTACACCTTC. This codes for CASSFPPGQIFYGYTF. The chain couples TRBV28 to TRBJ1-2; 7 bases are shared with TRBD1. The CDR3 is 16 residues long. Germline V gene data show CDR1 as MDHEN and CDR2 as SYDVKM. Losses at the gene ends were 6 bases for V and 4 bases for J; bases not matched to a gene: 14.